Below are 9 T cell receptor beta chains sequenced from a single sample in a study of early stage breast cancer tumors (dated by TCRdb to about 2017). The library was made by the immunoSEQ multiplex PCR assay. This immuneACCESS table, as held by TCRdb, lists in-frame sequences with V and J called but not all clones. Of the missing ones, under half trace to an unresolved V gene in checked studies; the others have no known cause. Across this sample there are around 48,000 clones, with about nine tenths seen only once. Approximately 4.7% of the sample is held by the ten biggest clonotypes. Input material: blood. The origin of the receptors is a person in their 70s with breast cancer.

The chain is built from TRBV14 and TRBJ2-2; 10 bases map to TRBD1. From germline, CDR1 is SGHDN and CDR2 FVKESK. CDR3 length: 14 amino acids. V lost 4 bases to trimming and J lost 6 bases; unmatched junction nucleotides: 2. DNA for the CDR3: TGTGCCAGCAGCCGAGACAGGGGGCCCGGGGAGCTGTTTTTT. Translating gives CASSRDRGPGELFF. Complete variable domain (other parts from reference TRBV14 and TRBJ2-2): EAGVTQFPSHSVIEKGQTVTLRCDPISGHDNLYWYRRVMGKEIKFLLHFVKESKQDESGMPNNRFLAERTGGTYSTLKVQPAELEDSGVYFCASSRDRGPGELFFGEGSRLTVL.

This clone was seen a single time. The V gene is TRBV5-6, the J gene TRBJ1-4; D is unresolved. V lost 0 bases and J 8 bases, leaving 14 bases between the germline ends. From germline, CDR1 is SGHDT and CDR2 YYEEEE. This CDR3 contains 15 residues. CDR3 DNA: TGTGCCAGCAGCTTGGCCCAAGGCTCGGGGGAAAAACTGTTTTTT. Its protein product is CASSLAQGSGEKLFF.

The CDR3 DNA follows: TGTGCCAGCAGCCCAGGGTTAGGGGGCTTTGTGACTGAAGCTTTCTTT. It yields the protein CASSPGLGGFVTEAFF. The chain is built from TRBV11-2 and TRBJ1-1; TRBD1 matches at 7 bases. The junction had 14 bases not matched to a gene; V was cut back by 5 bases and J by 5 bases. Germline lookup yields CDR1 SGHAT and CDR2 FQNNGV. This CDR3 has 16 residues.

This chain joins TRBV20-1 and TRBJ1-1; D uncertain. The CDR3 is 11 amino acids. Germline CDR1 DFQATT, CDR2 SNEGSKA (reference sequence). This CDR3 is CSTGGFTEAFF. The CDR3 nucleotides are TGCAGCACTGGAGGTTTCACTGAAGCTTTCTTT.

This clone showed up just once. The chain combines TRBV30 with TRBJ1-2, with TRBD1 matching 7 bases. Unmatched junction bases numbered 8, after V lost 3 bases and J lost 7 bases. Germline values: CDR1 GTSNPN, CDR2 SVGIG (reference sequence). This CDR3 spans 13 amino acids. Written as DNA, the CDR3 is TGTGCCTGGAGCTTAGGGGGCCGGGGTGGCTACACCTTC. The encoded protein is CAWSLGGRGGYTF.

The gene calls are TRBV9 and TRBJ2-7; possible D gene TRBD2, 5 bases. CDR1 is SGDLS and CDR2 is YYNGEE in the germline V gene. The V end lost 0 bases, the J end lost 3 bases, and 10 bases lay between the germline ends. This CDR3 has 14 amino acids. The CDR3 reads CASSVGEGIYEQYF. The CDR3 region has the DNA TGTGCCAGCAGCGTAGGTGAGGGAATCTACGAGCAGTACTTC. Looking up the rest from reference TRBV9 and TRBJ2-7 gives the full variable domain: DSGVTQTPKHLITATGQRVTLRCSPRSGDLSVYWYQQSLDQGLQFLIQYYNGEERAKGNILERFSAQQFPDLHSELNLSSLELGDSALYFCASSVGEGIYEQYFGPGTRLTVT.

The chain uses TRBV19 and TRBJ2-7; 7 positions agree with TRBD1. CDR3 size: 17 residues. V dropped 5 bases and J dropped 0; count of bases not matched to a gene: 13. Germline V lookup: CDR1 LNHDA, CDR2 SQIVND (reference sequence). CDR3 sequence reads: CASSLRTGSIFSYEQYF. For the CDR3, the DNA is TGTGCCAGTAGTCTAAGGACAGGTTCTATTTTCTCCTACGAGCAGTACTTC.

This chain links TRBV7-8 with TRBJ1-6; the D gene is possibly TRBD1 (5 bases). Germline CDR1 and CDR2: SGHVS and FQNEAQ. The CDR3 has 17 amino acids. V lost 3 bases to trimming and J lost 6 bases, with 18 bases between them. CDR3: CASSLAPIGGSNSPLHF. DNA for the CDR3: TGTGCCAGCAGCTTGGCGCCCATCGGGGGGTCTAATTCACCCCTCCACTTT.

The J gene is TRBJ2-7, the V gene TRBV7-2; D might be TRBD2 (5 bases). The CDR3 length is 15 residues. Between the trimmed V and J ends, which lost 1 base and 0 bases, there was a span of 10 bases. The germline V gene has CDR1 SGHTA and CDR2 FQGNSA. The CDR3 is CASSLVSSGSYEQYF. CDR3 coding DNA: TGTGCCAGCAGCTTAGTCTCCAGCGGCTCCTACGAGCAGTACTTC.